The rows below give T cell receptor beta chains drawn from one sample of a study of PD-1 blockade in classical Hodgkin lymphoma. Assay: immunoSEQ multiplex PCR; the TCRdb copy retains only in-frame clones and omits some. The sample lists tens of thousands of clones; around nine tenths were seen once. The material sequenced was peripheral blood mononuclear cells (PBMCs), taken before the fourth cycle of nivolumab. These receptors came from a human donor with classical Hodgkin lymphoma. CDR3s include the opening cysteine and the closing phenylalanine or tryptophan. A D gene is named only where the DNA matches it firmly. For some rows the clone size is stated as once, few or many, or as a class when expanded; others skip it.

>.|.|TRBV4-1|TRBJ1-1
TGCGCCAGCAGCCAGGCCCCGGGACACCCAACCACGAACACTGAAGCTTTCTTT
CASSQAPGHPTTNTEAFF
>.|.|TRBV10-3|TRBJ2-5
TGTGCCGTGGGTCCTGCCGGGTCACAAGAGACCCAGTACTTC
CAVGPAGSQETQYF
>.|.|TRBV7-8|TRBJ1-1
TGTGCCAGCAGCTTGGGGGAGGCGGGGACTGAAGCTTTCTTT
CASSLGEAGTEAFF
>.|.|TRBV30|TRBJ1-2
TGTGCCTGGAGTTCGACAGCGAACTATGGCTACACCTTC
CAWSSTANYGYTF
>once|.|TRBV29-1|TRBJ1-1
TGCAGCGTCCTCAGGGTAGCCACTGAAGCTTTCTTT
CSVLRVATEAFF
>.|.|TRBV5-6|TRBJ2-4
TGTGCCAGCAGCTTGTGGTCTCATGACATTCAGTACTTC
CASSLWSHDIQYF
>.|.|TRBV28|TRBJ2-1
TGTGCCAGCAGTGGCGGGACTCCAGGCCATGAGCAGTTCTTC
CASSGGTPGHEQFF
>.|.|TRBV19|TRBJ2-7
TGTGCCAGTAGCGTCCAGGTGTCCTACGAGCAGTACTTC
CASSVQVSYEQYF
>.|.|TRBV19|TRBJ1-4
TGTGCCAGTAGTATCAAGGGGGGGAATGAAAAACTGTTTTTT
CASSIKGGNEKLFF
>.|.|TRBV6-6|TRBJ1-2
TGTGCCAGCAGCTCTAAGGGCAGGGAAGAGGATGGCCACACCTTC
CASSSKGREEDGHTF
>.|.|TRBV4-3|TRBJ2-1
TGCGCCAGCAGCCAAGAGGGAGTGGGGGGCGTCGAGCAGTTCTTC
CASSQEGVGGVEQFF
>.|.|TRBV6-6|TRBJ2-3
TGTGCCAGCCGAACAAGCACAGATACGCAGTATTTT
CASRTSTDTQYF
>.|TRBD2|TRBV11-2|TRBJ2-3
TGTGCCAGCAGCTTAGTTCTAGCGGGGGGTGTTACGCAGTATTTT
CASSLVLAGGVTQYF
>.|.|TRBV11-3|TRBJ2-3
TGTGCCAGCAGCTTAGGTCTGGGCGTCACAGATACGCAGTATTTT
CASSLGLGVTDTQYF
>.|.|TRBV4-2|TRBJ1-4
TGTGCCAGCAGCCAAGAGGTGGACAGACTTAATGAAAAACTGTTTTTT
CASSQEVDRLNEKLFF
>few|TRBD1|TRBV27|TRBJ1-2
TGTGCCAGCGGAACGGGACAGGGAAGGGGCTACACCTTC
CASGTGQGRGYTF
>.|.|TRBV2|TRBJ2-2
TGTGCCAGCTGGAGGGGGGTCGGGGAGCTGTTTTTT
CASWRGVGELFF
>.|.|TRBV19|TRBJ2-2
TGTGCCTCCTTGCCCGGGGATTCGAACACCGGGGAGCTGTTTTTT
CASLPGDSNTGELFF
>.|.|TRBV5-6|TRBJ2-6
TGTGCCAGCAGCTTGACAGGTTTCTCTGGGGCCAACGTCCTGACTTTC
CASSLTGFSGANVLTF
>.|.|TRBV28|TRBJ1-5
TGTGCCAGTACCGGGACGGTAAGGCCCCAGCATTTT
CASTGTVRPQHF
>.|.|TRBV30|TRBJ1-5
TGTGCCTGGAGTGTAAGTGGGGGAGGGAGCAATCAGCCCCAGCATTTT
CAWSVSGGGSNQPQHF
>.|.|TRBV10-3|TRBJ1-3
TGTGCCAGTCAAAAGGAGGGGTCCAACACCATATATTTT
CASQKEGSNTIYF
>.|TRBD2|TRBV6-4|TRBJ2-3
TGTGCCAGCAGTCGAAACATACTAGCGGGGATCCCAGATACGCAGTATTTT
CASSRNILAGIPDTQYF
>.|TRBD1|TRBV27|TRBJ1-1
TGTGCCAGCAGACAGGGACAGAAACTTAAAAACACTGAAGCTTTCTTT
CASRQGQKLKNTEAFF
>.|TRBD2|TRBV7-9|TRBJ2-1
TGTGCCAGCAGCCTAGCGGGGGATAAGACATATGAGCAGTTCTTC
CASSLAGDKTYEQFF
>.|.|TRBV6-5|TRBJ1-2
TGTGCCAGCAGCAACGGGGGGTCTGGCTACACCTTC
CASSNGGSGYTF
>.|TRBD1|TRBV5-1|TRBJ2-7
TGCGCCAGCAGTCCGGACAGGGGGATTTACGAGCAGTACTTC
CASSPDRGIYEQYF
>.|TRBD1|TRBV9|TRBJ2-2
TGTGCCAGCATGCGGACCCAGGGGGCCGGGGAGCTGTTTTTT
CASMRTQGAGELFF
>once|TRBD2|TRBV5-1|TRBJ2-1
TGCGCCAGCAGCGCCCGACTAGCGGGGGGACCAAGCTCCTACAATGAGCAGTTCTTC
CASSARLAGGPSSYNEQFF
>.|.|TRBV2|TRBJ2-1
TGTGCCAGCAGGGCCTACAATGAGCAGTTCTTC
CASRAYNEQFF
>.|TRBD1|TRBV7-2|TRBJ2-1
TGTGCCAGCAGCTTAGTAGGGGACAGCTACAATGAGCAGTTCTTC
CASSLVGDSYNEQFF
>.|TRBD1|TRBV7-2|TRBJ2-7
TGTGCCAGCAGCTTACACAACGGACAGGGACAAGGCTACGAGCAGTACTTC
CASSLHNGQGQGYEQYF
>.|TRBD2|TRBV30|TRBJ2-1
TGTGCCTCGACCATAGCGGGGCCAATCAATGAGCAGTTCTTC
CASTIAGPINEQFF
>.|.|TRBV12-5|TRBJ2-1
TGTGCTAGTGGCCCCCAAGTCCAGGTGCAGGAGAGGAATGAGCAGTTCTTC
CASGPQVQVQERNEQFF
>few|.|TRBV7-9|TRBJ1-1
TGTGCCAGCAGCCCTGAAGTTTTCTTT
CASSPEVFF
>.|.|TRBV9|TRBJ2-1
TGTGCCAGCAGCGTAGACCTCAATGAGCAGTTCTTC
CASSVDLNEQFF
>.|TRBD1|TRBV2|TRBJ1-5
TGTGCCAGCAGCGAGGACAGGTTACGGGGTCAGCCCCAGCATTTT
CASSEDRLRGQPQHF
>.|TRBD2|TRBV11-3|TRBJ2-1
TGTGCCAGCAGCCCCCGAGCTAGCGGGGGTGAGAATGAGCAGTTCTTC
CASSPRASGGENEQFF
>.|.|TRBV29-1|TRBJ1-1
TGCAGCGGTGCCACGGGACACATGAACACTGAAGCTTTCTTT
CSGATGHMNTEAFF
>.|.|TRBV15|TRBJ2-5
TGTGCCACCAGCAGAGATTGGTCAGAGCAAGAGACCCAGTACTTC
CATSRDWSEQETQYF
>.|.|TRBV7-2|TRBJ1-1
TGTGCCAGCAGCTTAGCTAGGGGGATGAACACTGAAGCTTTCTTT
CASSLARGMNTEAFF
>.|TRBD2|TRBV27|TRBJ2-1
TGTGCCAGCAGTTGGGTCCGTAGCGGGGTGTACAATGAGCAGTTCTTC
CASSWVRSGVYNEQFF
>.|TRBD1|TRBV4-2|TRBJ2-7
TGTGCCAGCAGCCAACTGGACAGGGGCGAGCAGTACTTC
CASSQLDRGEQYF
>.|.|TRBV6-1|TRBJ1-6
TGTGCCAGCAGTGAAGGTCCGCTTGTGGCCCCGCTGAGACCCCTCCACTTT
CASSEGPLVAPLRPLHF
>.|.|TRBV28|TRBJ1-2
TGTGCCAGCAGTTCAGTATGGTATGGCTACACCTTC
CASSSVWYGYTF
>.|.|TRBV5-4|TRBJ2-7
TGTGCCAGCAGCTTTCAAAACCGGGGAGGCTACGAGCAGTACTTC
CASSFQNRGGYEQYF
>once|.|TRBV5-1|TRBJ2-3
TGCGCCAGGGGACATGTGGGAGATACGCAGTATTTT
CARGHVGDTQYF
>.|.|TRBV5-6|TRBJ2-5
TGTGCCAGCAGCTTGGTCGACCAAGAGACCCAGTACTTC
CASSLVDQETQYF
>.|.|TRBV5-5|TRBJ1-2
TGTGCCAGCGCGGACGGCATATATGGCTACACCTTC
CASADGIYGYTF
>.|TRBD2|TRBV9|TRBJ2-5
TGTGCCAGCAGTCTCCCGGGACTAGCGGCCCAAGAGACCCAGTACTTC
CASSLPGLAAQETQYF
>.|TRBD1|TRBV5-6|TRBJ1-4
TGTGCCAGCAGCGACGGACAGGGGGAGGGAAAACTGTTTTTT
CASSDGQGEGKLFF
>.|.|TRBV7-9|TRBJ2-1
TGTGCCAGCACCGACCCCGACCCGTTCTACAATGAGCAGTTCTTC
CASTDPDPFYNEQFF
>.|.|TRBV6-1|TRBJ1-6
TGTGCCAGCAGTGACATGCAACAGGGATTAGGTTCACCCCTCCACTTT
CASSDMQQGLGSPLHF
>.|TRBD1|TRBV27|TRBJ2-7
TGTGCCAGCAGTTTACTCCGGGACAGGGTCGGTGAGCAGTACTTC
CASSLLRDRVGEQYF
>.|.|TRBV15|TRBJ2-5
TGTGCCACCAGCAGCCGCCACTCTCCCAGGGAGACCCAGTACTTC
CATSSRHSPRETQYF
>.|.|TRBV5-6|TRBJ1-1
TGTGCCAGCAGCTTGGACAGGAGAAACATGAACACTGAAGCTTTCTTT
CASSLDRRNMNTEAFF
>.|.|TRBV6-5|TRBJ2-5
TGTGCCAGCAGGAACCAAGAGACCCAGTACTTC
CASRNQETQYF
>.|TRBD1|TRBV15|TRBJ1-5
TGTGCCACCAGCAGAGGGACAGGAGTCTATAGCAATCAGCCCCAGCATTTT
CATSRGTGVYSNQPQHF
>.|TRBD1|TRBV7-9|TRBJ2-7
TGTGCCAGCAGCCAAGATTTGGCCAGGGGGCCTTACGAGCAGTACTTC
CASSQDLARGPYEQYF
>.|.|TRBV30|TRBJ1-3
TGTGCCTGGGACCCCCAGAGCTCTGGAAACACCATATATTTT
CAWDPQSSGNTIYF